The 19 T cell receptor beta chains below were found in one sample sequenced in a study of vaccination and CD4 T cells after COVID-19. Sequenced with the Oncomine TCR Beta short-read assay was DNA taken from cultured CD4+ T cells. Via MiXCR, TCRdb re-called the PCR reads, giving one row per CDR3 protein. There are about 11,000 distinct CDR3 sequences in the sample; less than 70% occur only once, and over 7.5% lies in the top ten. Noted treatment: approximately 10-day PBMC culture with coronavirus spike peptide pools or control peptides (ViraFEST assay). These receptors' targets are unknown. Sequencing used CD4+ T cells from blood, cultured in vitro. Receptor source: a human donor who had recovered from COVID-19.

The chain has TRBV6-1 and TRBJ1-2; perhaps TRBD1 as D (6 bases). The CDR3 has 13 residues. The germline V gene encodes CDR1 MNHNS and CDR2 SASEGT. Trimming left V 5 bases short and J 3 bases short, with 10 bases between. CDR3 region: CASSRTEYYGYTF. The CDR3 DNA follows: TGTGCCAGCAGTCGGACAGAGTACTATGGCTACACCTTC.

The chain employs TRBV20-1 and TRBJ2-5; D perhaps matches TRBD1 (5 bases). The ends were cut back, 3 bases at V and 5 bases at J, with 10 bases in the middle. Germline values: CDR1 DFQATT, CDR2 SNEGSKA (reference sequence). The CDR3 is made up of 12 amino acids. This CDR3 is CSASARAETQYF. For the CDR3, the DNA is TGCAGTGCTAGTGCCAGGGCTGAGACCCAGTACTTC.

A single count supports this clonotype. V usage is TRBV11-2 and J usage is TRBJ1-1, with 7 positions matching TRBD1. The CDR3 consists of 15 residues. Trimming took 0 bases from V and 5 from J; bases not matched to a gene: 6. Looked up from germline, CDR1 is SGHAT and CDR2 is FQNNGV. The CDR3 DNA sequence: TGTGCCAGCAGCTTAGAAGGGGGCGCCGGGACTGAAGCTTTCTTT. Translated, it gives CASSLEGGAGTEAFF.

The chain couples TRBV5-1 to TRBJ2-5, with D possibly being TRBD1 (6 bases). Germline loops: CDR1 SGHRS, CDR2 YFSETQ. V shed 4 bases and J shed 2 bases, with 9 bases lying between them. CDR3 length equals 13 residues. The CDR3 nucleotides are TGCGCCAGCAGCATCGGACAGCAAGAGACCCAGTACTTC. Residues: CASSIGQQETQYF.

This rearrangement joins TRBV20-1 to TRBJ1-1, with D hard to call. The CDR3 has 12 amino acids. The V end was cut by 6 bases, the J end by 1 base, with 9 bases between. CDR1 and CDR2 (germline): DFQATT, SNEGSKA (reference sequence). DNA for the CDR3: TGCAGTGCGAGAACTCAGAACACTGAAGCTTTCTTT. This codes for CSARTQNTEAFF.

V usage is TRBV24-1 and J usage is TRBJ2-7; a weak D match, TRBD2 (5 bases). Trimming shortened V by 7 bases and J by 6 bases, and 15 bases separated the two germline ends. The CDR3 extends over 13 amino acids. Germline lookup yields CDR1 KGHDR and CDR2 SFDVKD. The CDR3 DNA sequence: TGTGCCACCAGCGAACCGGGTCGGGGCGAGCAGTACTTC. Translation gives CATSEPGRGEQYF.

This chain joins TRBV19 and TRBJ2-7, with D possibly being TRBD2 (7 bases). Germline V gives CDR1 LNHDA, CDR2 SQIVND (reference sequence). This CDR3 has 16 residues. V lost 0 bases and J 5 bases, leaving 17 bases between the germline ends. The CDR3 region has the DNA TGTGCCAGTAGTATAGAAGTCAGGGGAGGGAGGAACGAGCAGTACTTC. It is translated as CASSIEVRGGRNEQYF.

The CDR3 DNA is TGTGCCACCAGCAGAGAAGGTAGCGGGACCTACGAGCAGTACTTC. Residues: CATSREGSGTYEQYF. The genes are TRBV15 and TRBJ2-7, with 8 bases identical to TRBD2. From germline, CDR1 is LNHNV and CDR2 YYDKDF (reference sequence). CDR3 length equals 15 residues. J lost 2 bases, V lost 0 bases, and 3 bases had no gene match.

This clonotype came up once. The rearrangement links TRBV29-1 to TRBJ1-1; 7 bases are a match to TRBD1. The V gene end was trimmed by 4 bases and the J gene end by 5 bases; junction bases not matched to a gene: 10. The germline V gene encodes CDR1 SQVTM and CDR2 ANQGSEA. This CDR3 is built from 14 residues. CDR3 protein: CSVVRGGAGTEAFF. The CDR3 DNA is TGCAGCGTTGTTCGAGGGGGCGCGGGAACTGAAGCTTTCTTT.

This chain links TRBV14 with TRBJ1-2; 7 nucleotides align to TRBD1. The CDR3 is 17 amino acids. CDR1 and CDR2 (germline): SGHDN, FVKESK. V was clipped by 8 bases and J by 1 base; unmatched bases: 16. CDR3 loop: CASSPGYGTALNYGYTF. CDR3 nucleotides: TGTGCCAGCTCTCCAGGATACGGGACAGCCCTTAACTATGGCTACACCTTC.

This clonotype showed up just a few times. The chain couples TRBV20-1 to TRBJ2-3; 8 bases map to TRBD2. J was trimmed by 0 bases and V by 5 bases; bases with no gene match: 7. Germline CDR1 is DFQATT and CDR2 is SNEGSKA (reference sequence). The CDR3 sequence is 15 residues long. In nucleotides, the CDR3 is TGCAGTGCTCCAAAACCTAGCGGGAGCACAGATACGCAGTATTTT. As protein: CSAPKPSGSTDTQYF.

This chain connects TRBV20-1 to TRBJ2-5; TRBD2 agrees at 13 bases. Germline trimming cut 7 bases from V and 2 bases from J; bases unmatched to any gene: 10. The V gene's germline CDR1 is DFQATT and CDR2 SNEGSKA (reference sequence). CDR3 length equals 16 residues. CDR3 DNA: TGCAGTGTCCCATGGACTAGCGGGGGTCCACAAGAGACCCAGTACTTC. Translation: CSVPWTSGGPQETQYF.

The chain couples TRBV29-1 to TRBJ1-2; TRBD1 matches 9 bases. This CDR3 has 13 amino acids. Germline V CDR1 and CDR2: SQVTM, ANQGSEA. The trim removed 6 bases at V and 7 bases at J, leaving 9 bases unmatched. The CDR3 DNA reads TGCAGCGTCGGCACGACAGGGGGTGGTGGCTACACCTTC. This encodes CSVGTTGGGGYTF.

This clonotype occurred a few times. CDR3 coding DNA: TGTGCCAGCAGTTCGTCCTCCCGTCGTGGCTATGGCTACACCTTC. As protein: CASSSSSRRGYGYTF. J is TRBJ1-2 and V is TRBV12-3 or TRBV12-4, with no clear D. Trimming took off 4 bases at V and 4 bases at J, with 16 bases between the two ends. This CDR3 is built from 15 residues.

This clonotype appeared once. The chain is built from TRBV9 and TRBJ2-7; D possibly uses TRBD1 or TRBD2 (6 bases each). Germline assignment: CDR1 SGDLS and CDR2 YYNGEE. The CDR3 contains 15 residues. V lost 0 bases to trimming and J lost 3 bases, with 13 bases between them. CDR3 in amino acids: CASSVGDRGHYEQYF. In nucleotides, the CDR3 is TGTGCCAGCAGCGTAGGGGATCGGGGGCACTACGAGCAGTACTTC.

The genes are TRBV7-2 and TRBJ2-3; 10 bases line up with TRBD2. Germline-derived CDR1 and CDR2 are SGHTA and FQGNSA. V was pared by 6 bases and J by 4 bases, with 7 bases of the junction left unmatched. The CDR3 has 15 residues. The CDR3 sequence is CASRESSGRPDTQYF. CDR3 nucleotides: TGTGCCAGCAGAGAATCTAGCGGGAGACCAGATACGCAGTATTTT.

This rearrangement joins TRBV27 to TRBJ2-4; 8 bases are a match to TRBD2. This CDR3 spans 15 amino acids. Unmatched junction bases numbered 8, after V lost 8 bases and J lost 2 bases. The germline V gene encodes CDR1 MNHEY and CDR2 SMNVEV (reference sequence). Here the CDR3 reads CASDSGTRSKNIQYF. The CDR3, as DNA: TGTGCCAGCGATTCCGGGACTAGATCCAAAAACATTCAGTACTTC.

V gene TRBV24-1 combines with J gene TRBJ2-2; 7 positions match TRBD2. Germline V CDR1 and CDR2: KGHDR, SFDVKD. V shed 1 base, J shed 3 bases, and the junction held 4 bases outside the gene matches. The CDR3 is 16 amino acids. CDR3 in amino acids: CATSDFASGDTGELFF. The CDR3 DNA sequence: TGTGCCACCAGTGATTTTGCTAGCGGCGACACCGGGGAGCTGTTTTTT.

This clonotype occurred once. The J gene is TRBJ1-6, the V gene TRBV6-1, with D unclear. The CDR3 is 15 residues long. From germline, CDR1 is MNHNS and CDR2 SASEGT. Trimming took off 4 bases at V and 5 bases at J, with 12 bases between the two ends. CDR3 sequence: CASSASTRNNSPLHF. CDR3 bases: TGTGCCAGCAGTGCATCGACACGTAATAATTCACCCCTCCACTTT.